Presented here are 16 T cell receptor beta chains from one specimen sequenced in a study of T cells in Graves' hyperthyroidism and ophthalmopathy. Researchers amplified the TCR beta CDR3 regions from RNA transcripts. HTBI primers were the set used in a first-round RT-PCR of the TCR CDR3. Using its own MiXCR run on the multiplex PCR reads, TCRdb lists one record per CDR3 protein. The sample has about 380,000 distinct CDR3 sequences; less than 20% are singletons. The sequenced sample was blood. These TCRs come from a man aged 18 to 29 with Graves' ophthalmopathy.

This clonotype was seen many times. The gene calls are TRBV4-1 and TRBJ1-5; 7 bases line up with TRBD1. The germline V gene has CDR1 MGHRA and CDR2 YSYEKL. This CDR3 comprises 14 residues. V was pared by 3 bases and J by 3 bases, with 2 bases of the junction left unmatched. The CDR3 sequence is CASSQGQTNQPQHF. CDR3 DNA sequence: TGCGCCAGCAGCCAGGGACAGACCAATCAGCCCCAGCATTTT.

This clonotype was seen more than once but under ten times. This rearrangement joins TRBV14 to TRBJ1-2; perhaps TRBD1 as D (5 bases). V was trimmed by 1 base and J by 10 bases, leaving 13 bases between them. There are 13 residues in the CDR3. Per the germline V gene, CDR1 is SGHDN and CDR2 is FVKESK. The CDR3 DNA reads as TGTGCCAGCAGCCAAGTCAGGGAGGGCGACTACACCTTC. The encoded protein is CASSQVREGDYTF.

In this sample, this clonotype turned up many times. V and J are TRBV5-8 and TRBJ2-1; D perhaps matches TRBD2 (5 bases). The CDR3 contains 14 residues. Germline V gene lookup returns CDR1 SGHTS and CDR2 YDEGEE. V lost 6 bases and J 7 bases, leaving 17 bases between the germline ends. Here the CDR3 DNA reads TGTGCCAGCACCTCCGTGTCCTCGGGGAATGAGCAGTTCTTC. It is translated as CASTSVSSGNEQFF.

The chain joins TRBV20-1 to TRBJ2-3; 11 bases line up with TRBD2. The trim removed 5 bases at V and 0 bases at J, leaving 4 bases unmatched. Germline lookup yields CDR1 DFQATT and CDR2 SNEGSKA (reference sequence). The CDR3 spans 15 residues. In DNA form, the CDR3 reads TGCAGTGCTGTTAGCGGGGGGGTTAGCACAGATACGCAGTATTTT. Translating gives CSAVSGGVSTDTQYF.

This clonotype was picked up many times. The V gene is TRBV7-3, the J gene TRBJ2-1; D may be TRBD1 (5 bases). The CDR3 contains 14 residues. V lost 5 bases and J 5 bases, leaving 13 bases between the germline ends. Per the germline V gene, CDR1 is SGHTA and CDR2 is FQGTGA. As DNA, the CDR3 is TGTGCCAGCAGCCCAGGGCACACCAACAATGAGCAGTTCTTC. This sequence encodes CASSPGHTNNEQFF.

CDR3 protein: CAAREGGLETGELFF. The CDR3 DNA is TGTGCCGCCCGGGAGGGGGGGTTAGAAACCGGGGAGCTGTTTTTT. The chain carries TRBV6-1 and TRBJ2-2; 8 bases match TRBD2. The trim removed 11 bases at V and 5 bases at J, leaving 13 bases unmatched. Germline CDR1 reads MNHNS; CDR2 reads SASEGT. CDR3 length equals 15 residues.

The V gene is TRBV3-1, the J gene TRBJ1-6, with 7 nucleotides matching TRBD1. The germline CDR1 and CDR2 sequences are LGHDT and YNNKEL (reference sequence). The CDR3 spans 14 residues. The V gene end was trimmed by 7 bases and the J gene end by 5 bases; junction bases not matched to a gene: 5. The CDR3 DNA reads as TGTGCCAGCAAGATCCAGGGGGATAATTCACCCCTCCACTTT. It specifies CASKIQGDNSPLHF.

On this clonotype: A much bigger clone sits one base away, suggesting this may be a read error. The chain combines TRBV6-1 with TRBJ2-7; 8 bases fit TRBD1. The DNA end is a closer match to TRBJ2-1, so the J assignment may be wrong. Looked up from germline, CDR1 is MNHNS and CDR2 is SASEGT. The CDR3 runs to 18 residues. The CDR3 coding sequence is TGTGCCAGCAGTGAAGCCGGAACAGGGGGGCCTCTCTCCTACGAGCAGTTCTTC. It specifies CASSEAGTGGPLSYEQFF.

The V call is TRBV19, the J call TRBJ1-2; no clear D gene. With 6 bases removed from V and 3 bases from J, the gap between germline ends came to 17 bases. Germline values: CDR1 LNHDA, CDR2 SQIVND (reference sequence). The CDR3 is 15 residues long. The DNA of the CDR3 is TGTGCCAGTAGGTTCGGTGGCCAGGACTACTATGGCTACACCTTC. This encodes CASRFGGQDYYGYTF.

This chain links TRBV7-8 with TRBJ2-5; 12 bases map to TRBD2. The CDR3 extends over 17 amino acids. Germline CDR1 is SGHVS and CDR2 is FQNEAQ. J gave up 1 base and V 4 bases, and 7 bases lay outside the gene matches. CDR3 coding DNA: TGTGCCAGCAGCTCTCTGGCTAGCGGGGGGGCCCAAGAGACCCAGTACTTC. Amino acids: CASSSLASGGAQETQYF.

This clonotype has a count of ten or more. The CDR3 loop is CASSSTSWTGRSEQYF. The CDR3 region has the DNA TGTGCCAGCAGTTCCACTTCATGGACAGGGAGGAGCGAGCAGTACTTC. J is TRBJ2-7 and V is TRBV27, with TRBD1 identical over 8 bases. CDR1 and CDR2 (germline): MNHEY, SMNVEV (reference sequence). J was trimmed by 6 bases and V by 4 bases; bases with no gene match: 14. CDR3 length: 16 amino acids.

This clonotype was seen ten or more times. V is TRBV20-1 and J is TRBJ2-5, with 12 bases matching TRBD2. In germline, CDR1 is DFQATT, CDR2 SNEGSKA (reference sequence). Losses at the gene ends were 5 bases for V and 10 bases for J; bases not matched to a gene: 5. CDR3 length: 12 amino acids. The CDR3 region has the DNA TGCAGTGCTCCTAGCGGGGGGGCGGTCCAGTACTTC. This translates into CSAPSGGAVQYF.

This clonotype was counted a few times. V gene TRBV5-4 combines with J gene TRBJ2-1; 11 nucleotides line up with TRBD2. Germline CDR1 and CDR2: SGHNT and YYREEE (reference sequence). Losses at the gene ends were 4 bases for V and 3 bases for J; bases not matched to a gene: 6. This CDR3 region has 16 residues. CDR3 protein: CASSEGLAEIYNEQFF. CDR3 sequence (DNA): TGTGCCAGCAGCGAGGGACTAGCGGAGATCTACAATGAGCAGTTCTTC.

This clonotype occurred once. The chain couples TRBV18 to TRBJ1-3, with a tentative D call TRBD1 (6 bases). V was clipped by 3 bases and J by 4 bases, with 19 bases between them. The length of the CDR3 is 17 residues. CDR1 and CDR2 from the germline V gene are KGHSH and LQKENI. CDR3 protein: CASSPLMTGQAGNTIYF. The CDR3 coding sequence is TGTGCCAGCTCACCTCTTATGACAGGCCAGGCCGGAAACACCATATATTTT.

The rearrangement joins TRBV29-1 to TRBJ1-3; D uncertain. The germline gives CDR1 SQVTM, CDR2 ANQGSEA. The CDR3 has 10 residues. The germline V and J ends were trimmed by 4 bases and 8 bases, with 6 bases remaining between them. The DNA for the CDR3 is TGCAGCGTTGCCGTGGACACCATATATTTT. Its translation: CSVAVDTIYF.

Ten or more counts support this clonotype. The J gene is TRBJ2-3, the V gene TRBV3-1; 8 nucleotides agree with TRBD2. Germline V lookup: CDR1 LGHDT, CDR2 YNNKEL (reference sequence). V trimming: 0 bases; J trimming: 2 bases; junction bases outside the gene matches: 7. CDR3 length equals 17 residues. The CDR3 reads CASSQDSGGGSTDTQYF. DNA for the CDR3: TGTGCCAGCAGCCAAGATTCTGGCGGGGGGTCCACAGATACGCAGTATTTT.